Listed here are 25 T cell receptor beta chains from one sample, sequenced in a study of blood T cell repertoires in COVID-19. Produced via immunoSEQ multiplex PCR; TCRdb's table is partial and in-frame only. The sample contains 70,000 to 90,000 clones, about 90% of which appear only once. What was sequenced was peripheral blood. Receptors originate from a human donor in a cohort sampled during active COVID-19.

The V and J genes are TRBV5-6 and TRBJ2-3, with D tentatively TRBD2 (5 bases). CDR3 length equals 13 residues. V was cut by 3 bases and J by 3 bases, with 8 bases left in between. The V gene's germline CDR1 is SGHDT and CDR2 YYEEEE. CDR3 residues: CASSSRGTDTQYF. The CDR3 DNA reads TGTGCCAGCAGCTCTAGAGGGACAGATACGCAGTATTTT.

DNA of the CDR3: TGTGCCAGCAGCCAGGGAGCGGGAGATACGCAGTATTTT. The encoded protein is CASSQGAGDTQYF. This chain links TRBV14 with TRBJ2-3; possible D gene TRBD2, 6 bases. This CDR3 comprises 13 residues. The germline CDR1 and CDR2 sequences are SGHDN and FVKESK. V was cut by 3 bases and J by 5 bases, with 9 bases left in between.

CDR3 in amino acids: CASSAPRDRGGYQETQYF. Written as DNA, the CDR3 is TGTGCCAGCAGCGCACCCCGGGACAGGGGGGGGTACCAAGAGACCCAGTACTTC. The V and J genes are TRBV9 and TRBJ2-5; 11 bases are shared with TRBD1. CDR1 and CDR2 (germline): SGDLS, YYNGEE. The junction had 10 bases not matched to a gene; V was cut back by 3 bases and J by 0 bases. CDR3 length equals 18 residues.

The chain joins TRBV7-2 to TRBJ1-2, with D unclear. The CDR3 contains 13 residues. CDR1 and CDR2 (germline): SGHTA, FQGNSA. The germline V and J ends were trimmed by 6 bases and 3 bases, with 11 bases remaining between them. The CDR3 sequence: CASSVGGYYGYTF. The CDR3 DNA sequence: TGTGCCAGCAGTGTAGGCGGGTACTATGGCTACACCTTC.

This clone has just a few counts. The chain couples TRBV2 to TRBJ2-7; D gene ambiguous. The CDR3 is 14 amino acids. With 8 bases removed from V and 2 bases from J, the gap between germline ends came to 16 bases. Germline CDR1 and CDR2: SNHLY and FYNNEI. The CDR3 loop reads CASALLRGPYEQYF. The CDR3 coding sequence is TGTGCCAGCGCCTTGCTACGAGGTCCCTACGAGCAGTACTTC.

Here the CDR3 reads CASSVQDTDTQYF. Here the CDR3 DNA reads TGTGCCAGCAGCGTCCAGGACACAGATACGCAGTATTTT. The V gene is TRBV9, the J gene TRBJ2-3; the D is unclear. Germline CDR1 is SGDLS and CDR2 is YYNGEE. V was pared by 2 bases and J by 2 bases, with 6 bases between. This CDR3 is 13 amino acids long.

The chain is built from TRBV10-3 and TRBJ1-5; maybe TRBD1 (6 bases). Deletions cut 4 bases from V and 0 bases from J, with 10 bases between. This CDR3 has 15 amino acids. The V gene's germline CDR1 is ENHRY and CDR2 SYGVKD. CDR3 in amino acids: CAISGPGDSNQPQHF. The DNA for the CDR3 is TGTGCCATCAGTGGGCCAGGGGATAGCAATCAGCCCCAGCATTTT.

V and J are TRBV18 and TRBJ1-2; a possible D gene is TRBD1 (5 bases). The V end lost 6 bases, the J end lost 7 bases, and 12 bases lay between the germline ends. Per the germline V gene, CDR1 is KGHSH and CDR2 is LQKENI. The CDR3 sequence is 12 residues long. For the CDR3, the DNA is TGTGCCAGCTCGCCTCTGACAGTTGGCTACACCTTC. Protein product: CASSPLTVGYTF.

This clone was seen only once. The chain joins TRBV18 to TRBJ2-1; 7 bases are a match to TRBD2. The CDR3 totals 16 residues. Trimming removed 1 base from V and 2 bases from J; junction bases left unmatched: 5. Per germline, CDR1 KGHSH and CDR2 LQKENI. The CDR3 DNA reads as TGTGCCAGCTCACCACGACTAGCCGCTGCCTACAATGAGCAGTTCTTC. Amino acid sequence: CASSPRLAAAYNEQFF.

The rearrangement joins TRBV3-1 (or the pseudogene TRBV3-2) to TRBJ1-2; 7 positions agree with TRBD1. Germline-derived CDR1 and CDR2 are LGHDT and YNNKEL (reference sequence). This CDR3 is built from 13 residues. The V segment lost 8 bases and the J segment 6 bases; nucleotides outside the gene matches: 9. The CDR3 nucleotides read TGTGCCAGCCGGAGACAGGGCGTCGATGGCTACACCTTC. As protein: CASRRQGVDGYTF.

The sample holds a few counts of this clone. The rearrangement uses TRBV5-6 and TRBJ2-1; 7 nucleotides match TRBD1. The CDR3 has 15 residues. Germline assignment: CDR1 SGHDT and CDR2 YYEEEE. V shed 3 bases, J shed 5 bases, and the junction held 8 bases outside the gene matches. CDR3 DNA sequence: TGTGCCAGCAGCTCTACCGGGACAGCGCACAATGAGCAGTTCTTC. This sequence encodes CASSSTGTAHNEQFF. Based on the CDR3 plus reference TRBV5-6 and TRBJ2-1, the full variable domain is DAGVTQSPTHLIKTRGQQVTLRCSPKSGHDTVSWYQQALGQGPQFIFQYYEEEERQRGNFPDRFSGHQFPNYSSELNVNALLLGDSALYLCASSSTGTAHNEQFFGPGTRLTVL.

This clone was detected a few times. This chain joins TRBV6-5 and TRBJ2-1; D is ambiguous. Per germline, CDR1 MNHEY and CDR2 SVGAGI. Trimming pared 10 bases from V and 6 bases from J, leaving 13 bases between. This CDR3 has 12 amino acids. Here the CDR3 DNA reads TGTGCCACCTACCTTAGTCCCAATGAGCAGTTCTTC. It encodes CATYLSPNEQFF.

The chain has TRBV6-5 and TRBJ2-1, with 10 bases aligning to TRBD2. Germline values: CDR1 MNHEY, CDR2 SVGAGI. V was pared by 7 bases and J by 7 bases, with 10 bases of the junction left unmatched. The CDR3 covers 15 residues. DNA of the CDR3: TGTGCCAGCACTCTAGCGGGAGAGACGGGAAATGAGCAGTTCTTC. Amino acid sequence: CASTLAGETGNEQFF.

This clone was found once. The chain is built from TRBV7-2 and TRBJ1-5; TRBD1 is a possible D gene (5 bases). The CDR3 has 15 residues. The V gene lost 5 bases and the J gene lost 1 base, with 12 bases spanning the gap. Germline CDR1 SGHTA, CDR2 FQGNSA. The CDR3 loop is CASSPRGGSNQPQHF. Here the CDR3 DNA reads TGTGCCAGCAGCCCGAGGGGAGGGAGCAATCAGCCCCAGCATTTT. The full variable domain, its missing parts supplied by reference TRBV7-2 and TRBJ1-5, is GAGVSQSPSNKVTEKGKDVELRCDPISGHTALYWYRQSLGQGLEFLIYFQGNSAPDKSGLPSDRFSAERTGGSVSTLTIQRTQQEDSAVYLCASSPRGGSNQPQHFGDGTRLSIL.

This clone was seen once. This chain joins TRBV12-3 or TRBV12-4 and TRBJ1-5; D is unclear. The V gene lost 5 bases and the J gene lost 7 bases, with 9 bases spanning the gap. The CDR3 runs to 12 residues. The CDR3 bases are TGTGCCAGCAGTCCGGGTGTCCAGCCCCAGCATTTT. Its translation is CASSPGVQPQHF.

This chain joins TRBV2 and TRBJ1-1; 7 bases are a match to TRBD1. The germline V gene encodes CDR1 SNHLY and CDR2 FYNNEI. The J segment lost 11 bases and the V segment lost 6 bases, leaving 9 bases of the junction unmatched. The CDR3 has 12 amino acids. This chain's CDR3 is CASRTGQAVAFF. In nucleotides, the CDR3 is TGTGCCAGCAGGACAGGACAGGCAGTCGCTTTCTTT.

This chain joins TRBV9 and TRBJ1-6; 9 bases are shared with TRBD1. V trimming: 6 bases; J trimming: 9 bases; junction bases outside the gene matches: 10. CDR1 SGDLS and CDR2 YYNGEE come from the germline V gene. The CDR3 has 15 amino acids. The CDR3 DNA reads TGTGCCAGCAACAGTGGGGGACAGGGAGGTTCACCCCTCCACTTT. Encoded protein: CASNSGGQGGSPLHF.

The chain has TRBV5-4 and TRBJ1-2; perhaps TRBD1 as D (6 bases). V was clipped by 5 bases and J by 0 bases, with 14 bases between them. CDR3 length: 15 residues. Germline-derived CDR1 and CDR2 are SGHNT and YYREEE (reference sequence). CDR3 nucleotide sequence: TGTGCCAGCAGGTCGGGGACAAACCCTAACTATGGCTACACCTTC. Translating gives CASRSGTNPNYGYTF.

This chain connects TRBV6-4 to TRBJ1-2; the D gene is possibly TRBD1 (5 bases). This CDR3 spans 16 amino acids. V was clipped by 2 bases and J by 0 bases, with 13 bases between them. The germline CDR1 and CDR2 sequences are MRHNA and SNTAGT. The CDR3: CASSDTPQASNYGYTF. The CDR3 DNA follows: TGTGCCAGCAGTGACACCCCACAGGCGTCTAACTATGGCTACACCTTC.

This clone was observed once. The rearrangement uses TRBV4-3 and TRBJ1-2, with D maybe TRBD1 (5 bases). The CDR3 length is 13 residues. CDR1 is LGHNA and CDR2 is YSLEER in the germline V gene. V was cut by 1 base and J by 8 bases, with 11 bases left in between. The CDR3 loop reads CASSQVAGNGYTF. Here the CDR3 DNA reads TGCGCCAGCAGCCAAGTGGCAGGGAACGGCTACACCTTC.

CDR3 residues: CASSGTGTRGAETQYF. CDR3 coding DNA: TGCGCCAGCAGCGGAACCGGGACTAGGGGGGCAGAGACCCAGTACTTC. The J gene is TRBJ2-5, the V gene TRBV5-1, with TRBD2 identical over 8 bases. There are 16 residues in the CDR3. Germline trimming cut 4 bases from V and 4 bases from J; bases unmatched to any gene: 12. The germline CDR1 and CDR2 sequences are SGHRS and YFSETQ.

The chain recombines TRBV7-2 with TRBJ1-3, with D perhaps TRBD1 (5 bases). The CDR3 extends over 15 amino acids. Looked up from germline, CDR1 is SGHTA and CDR2 is FQGNSA. Trimming removed 5 bases from V and 0 bases from J, with 11 bases in between. The CDR3 protein is CASSKQVASGNTIYF. As DNA, the CDR3 is TGTGCCAGCAGCAAACAGGTGGCCTCTGGAAACACCATATATTTT.

The sample holds a few counts of this clone. The genes are TRBV2 and TRBJ1-2; TRBD1 agrees at 8 bases. The CDR3 totals 14 residues. V lost 3 bases and J lost 6; bases outside the gene matches: 6. CDR1 and CDR2 (germline): SNHLY, FYNNEI. The CDR3 protein is CASSDRGRTDGYTF. CDR3 sequence (DNA): TGTGCCAGCAGTGACAGGGGGCGTACAGATGGCTACACCTTC.

The chain combines TRBV7-9 with TRBJ2-3; 7 bases are a match to TRBD2. Germline-derived CDR1 and CDR2 are SEHNR and FQNEAQ (reference sequence). The CDR3 covers 19 residues. After removal of 5 bases from V and 0 bases from J, the junction contained 17 bases not matched to a gene. This chain's CDR3 is CASSPKVRGLQASTDTQYF. CDR3 nucleotide sequence: TGTGCCAGCAGCCCAAAGGTGCGGGGGTTACAAGCTAGCACAGATACGCAGTATTTT.

This clone came up a few times. This rearrangement joins TRBV10-1 to TRBJ2-3; D is possibly TRBD1 (7 bases). CDR1 is WNHNN, CDR2 SYGVQD, per germline (reference sequence). Trimming removed 3 bases at V and 4 bases at J, with 17 bases between. The CDR3 has 16 amino acids. CDR3 bases: TGCGCCAGCAGTGAAAGTCTGGTCAGGGGGGCAGATACGCAGTATTTT. Translation gives CASSESLVRGADTQYF.